The clone carrying this TCR beta chain was seen ten or more times. The antigen is unknown. The sample belongs to a study of T-cell reconstitution after alpha-beta-depleted transplantation in children. Study-wide results and caveats: Newly generated T cells supplied most T-cell counts and diversity one year post-transplant. There were some patients whose high TCRbeta diversity at day 60 came from surviving recipient T cells and thymic progenitors. About two months after transplant, alpha-beta T cells reportedly came from several hundred expanded graft clones.

V was clipped by 5 bases and J by 1 base; unmatched bases: 4. The CDR3 loop spans 15 amino acids. Germline lookup yields CDR1 DFQATT and CDR2 SNEGSKA (reference sequence). The authors prepared the TCRbeta library with unique molecular identifiers. One entry per CDR3 protein results from TCRdb running MiXCR on the PCR reads. The sample shows about 300,000 distinct CDR3 sequences, almost 8% of them seen only once. The sequences come from peripheral blood, collected 360 days after TCRalphabeta/CD19-depleted stem cell transplant. V is TRBV20-1 and J is TRBJ2-4; 11 bases match TRBD2. The sequence derives from a female patient aged 2 to 10 who had a stem cell transplant for Fanconi anemia, so the T cells may come from the graft donor. The CDR3 here is CSAPGLAGAKNIQYF. In DNA form, the CDR3 reads TGCAGTGCTCCCGGACTAGCGGGTGCCAAAAACATTCAGTACTTC.